The 28 T cell receptor beta chains reported below all come from one sample, sequenced in a study of blood T cell repertoires in COVID-19. Some clones are missing from TCRdb's copy, which holds only in-frame ones; the method was immunoSEQ multiplex PCR. Of 75,000 to 95,000 clones in the sample, around four fifths were seen once. Sequencing was done on a sample of peripheral blood. The receptors here all came from an elderly man with active or convalescent COVID-19.

The chain carries TRBV12-5 and TRBJ2-1; unclear D gene. This CDR3 is built from 13 residues. Trimming shortened V by 3 bases and J by 4 bases, and 7 bases separated the two germline ends. CDR1 is LGHNT, CDR2 FRNRAP, per germline. The CDR3 loop reads CASGFDTYNEQFF. CDR3 bases: TGTGCTAGTGGTTTTGACACGTACAATGAGCAGTTCTTC.

The chain is built from TRBV20-1 and TRBJ2-1; 8 positions agree with TRBD2. The CDR3 runs to 14 residues. V gave up 6 bases and J gave up 7 bases; unmatched junction bases: 11. Per the germline V gene, CDR1 is DFQATT and CDR2 is SNEGSKA (reference sequence). CDR3 bases: TGCAGTGCCAGTCCAGCGGGGGAGTGGAATGAGCAGTTCTTC. The encoded protein is CSASPAGEWNEQFF.

The V gene is TRBV5-1, the J gene TRBJ1-4, with D maybe TRBD1 (5 bases). Trimming left V 4 bases short and J 7 bases short, with 17 bases between. The CDR3 extends over 15 amino acids. The germline gives CDR1 SGHRS, CDR2 YFSETQ. CDR3 region: CASSVGLAGSEKLFF. The CDR3 nucleotides are TGCGCCAGCAGCGTGGGGCTCGCGGGGAGTGAAAAACTGTTTTTT.

The chain has TRBV5-1 and TRBJ2-2; weak D call: TRBD2 (6 bases). The CDR3 totals 14 residues. Between the trimmed V and J ends, which lost 3 bases and 2 bases, there was a span of 8 bases. Looked up from germline, CDR1 is SGHRS and CDR2 is YFSETQ. The CDR3 protein is CASSYGGNTGELFF. CDR3 in DNA: TGCGCCAGCAGCTACGGGGGTAACACCGGGGAGCTGTTTTTT.

Comments on this clone: Additional DNA sequences in this sample encode the identical CDR3. The chain uses TRBV18 and TRBJ1-4; maybe TRBD1 (6 bases). The CDR3 extends over 14 amino acids. Trimming pared 2 bases from V and 4 bases from J, leaving 8 bases between. Germline assignment: CDR1 KGHSH and CDR2 LQKENI. The CDR3 nucleotides are TGTGCCAGCTCACCAGGACAGAGTAATGAAAAACTGTTTTTT. Its protein product is CASSPGQSNEKLFF.

The chain joins TRBV5-1 to TRBJ1-2; 12 bases are shared with TRBD1. This CDR3 is built from 17 residues. The V gene end was trimmed by 4 bases and the J gene end by 7 bases; junction bases not matched to a gene: 14. CDR1 is SGHRS and CDR2 is YFSETQ in the germline V gene. The CDR3 region is CASSPTGTGGVVGGYTF. The CDR3 coding sequence is TGCGCCAGCAGCCCTACCGGGACAGGGGGCGTCGTAGGTGGCTACACCTTC.

The genes are TRBV27 and TRBJ2-4; 9 nucleotides match TRBD2. V shed 3 bases and J 0 bases; nucleotides not matched to a gene: 3. The germline gives CDR1 MNHEY, CDR2 SMNVEV (reference sequence). The CDR3 loop spans 16 amino acids. The CDR3 loop is CASSFSGGLAKNIQYF. CDR3 sequence (DNA): TGTGCCAGCAGTTTTAGCGGGGGCTTAGCCAAAAACATTCAGTACTTC.

The chain combines TRBV6-2 or TRBV6-3 with TRBJ2-1; 14 nucleotides match TRBD2. The V segment lost 5 bases and the J segment 10 bases; nucleotides outside the gene matches: 7. The CDR3 runs 15 residues. From germline, CDR1 is MNHEY and CDR2 SVGEGT. CDR3 region: CASSRGLAGGREQFF. In nucleotides, the CDR3 is TGTGCCAGCAGTCGCGGACTAGCGGGAGGCCGAGAGCAGTTCTTC.

This clone was observed a single time. The V and J genes are TRBV6-1 and TRBJ1-6, with D possibly TRBD1 on 6 matching bases. This CDR3 comprises 12 residues. V was cut by 3 bases and J by 10 bases, with 7 bases left in between. Germline-derived CDR1 and CDR2 are MNHNS and SASEGT. The CDR3 loop is CASSEGASPLHF. The CDR3 DNA sequence: TGTGCCAGCAGTGAGGGGGCGTCACCCCTCCACTTT.

The chain combines TRBV6-5 with TRBJ1-2; 11 positions agree with TRBD1. V shed 4 bases and J 5 bases; nucleotides not matched to a gene: 6. Germline values: CDR1 MNHEY, CDR2 SVGAGI. The length of the CDR3 is 15 residues. CDR3 loop: CASSSIGQGAYGYTF. The CDR3 DNA sequence: TGTGCCAGCAGTTCAATCGGACAGGGGGCTTATGGCTACACCTTC.

J is TRBJ2-7 and V is TRBV11-2, with 9 bases lining up with TRBD1. V shed 10 bases, J shed 0 bases, and the junction held 7 bases outside the gene matches. CDR1 and CDR2 from the germline V gene are SGHAT and FQNNGV. The CDR3 covers 14 residues. The CDR3 DNA reads TGTGCCAATACCGGGACAGGGAACTCCTACGAGCAGTACGTC. It specifies CANTGTGNSYEQYV.

The V gene is TRBV19, the J gene TRBJ1-4; TRBD1 agrees at 9 bases. From germline, CDR1 is LNHDA and CDR2 SQIVND (reference sequence). This CDR3 is built from 15 residues. V lost 5 bases and J lost 8; bases outside the gene matches: 9. The CDR3, as DNA: TGTGCCAGTAGTCCTCTCAGACAGGGGGAAGAAAAACTGTTTTTT. Translating it yields CASSPLRQGEEKLFF.

The V and J genes are TRBV28 and TRBJ1-1; D not resolved. In germline, CDR1 is MDHEN, CDR2 SYDVKM. There are 11 residues in the CDR3. Trimming pared 6 bases from V and 1 base from J, leaving 3 bases between. The CDR3 sequence: CASRANTEAFF. The CDR3 coding sequence is TGTGCCAGCAGGGCGAACACTGAAGCTTTCTTT.

The V gene is TRBV27, the J gene TRBJ1-2; D gene uncertain. Germline CDR1 reads MNHEY; CDR2 reads SMNVEV (reference sequence). The V and J ends lost 9 bases and 4 bases respectively, with 12 bases between them. The CDR3 length is 12 residues. The CDR3 spells CASRENGYGYTF. The CDR3 DNA follows: TGTGCCAGTAGGGAGAACGGCTATGGCTACACCTTC.

This clone was picked up one time. J is TRBJ2-2 and V is TRBV28; D ambiguous. The CDR3 length is 13 residues. Germline V lookup: CDR1 MDHEN, CDR2 SYDVKM. Between the trimmed V and J ends, which lost 7 bases and 5 bases, there was a span of 11 bases. The CDR3 protein is CASKTRLTGELFF. The DNA of the CDR3 is TGTGCCAGCAAGACCAGGTTGACCGGGGAGCTGTTTTTT.

The chain links TRBV29-1 to TRBJ2-1, with 9 bases that match TRBD1. V was clipped by 5 bases and J by 7 bases; unmatched bases: 6. Germline assignment: CDR1 SQVTM and CDR2 ANQGSEA. The CDR3 runs to 13 residues. The CDR3 sequence is CSVRGQGTNEQFF. The CDR3 DNA reads as TGCAGCGTTCGCGGACAGGGGACGAATGAGCAGTTCTTC.

The CDR3 nucleotides read TGTGCCAGCACCCATCAGGACAGCGCTAACAATCAGCCCCAGCATTTT. It yields the protein CASTHQDSANNQPQHF. The rearrangement links TRBV5-4 to TRBJ1-5, with D tentatively TRBD1 (6 bases). This CDR3 contains 16 residues. Germline values: CDR1 SGHNT, CDR2 YYREEE (reference sequence). Trimming cost V 6 bases and J 3 bases, with 19 bases left between them.

The chain uses TRBV6-4 and TRBJ2-7; D may be TRBD2 (6 bases). V lost 4 bases to trimming and J lost 0 bases, with 16 bases between them. CDR1 and CDR2 from the germline V gene are MRHNA and SNTAGT. The CDR3 totals 16 residues. The CDR3 coding sequence is TGTGCCAGCAGTGTATTTGACAGACTAGACTCCTACGAGCAGTACGTC. Translated: CASSVFDRLDSYEQYV.

The rearrangement uses TRBV6-5 and TRBJ1-6, with TRBD1 matching over 7 bases. V shed 6 bases, J shed 9 bases, and the junction held 5 bases outside the gene matches. The germline V gene has CDR1 MNHEY and CDR2 SVGAGI. This CDR3 region has 13 residues. CDR3 in DNA: TGTGCCAGCAGCGGGACAGTTGGTTCACCCCTCCACTTT. It specifies CASSGTVGSPLHF.

The chain has TRBV11-1 and TRBJ1-2; 8 positions match TRBD1. CDR1 is SGHAT, CDR2 FQDESV, per germline (reference sequence). The junction had 11 bases not matched to a gene; V was cut back by 5 bases and J by 6 bases. This CDR3 spans 15 amino acids. The CDR3 here is CASSRAGTGHHGYTF. Written as DNA, the CDR3 is TGTGCCAGCAGCCGTGCCGGGACAGGACACCATGGCTACACCTTC.

The CDR3 region is CASSQPTSGGMNEQFF. Here the CDR3 DNA reads TGTGCCAGCAGCCAACCGACTAGCGGGGGAATGAATGAGCAGTTCTTC. The chain is built from TRBV3-1 (or the pseudogene TRBV3-2) and TRBJ2-1; 12 bases align to TRBD2. Germline V gene lookup returns CDR1 LGHDT and CDR2 YNNKEL (reference sequence). The CDR3 has 16 amino acids. Trimming at V came to 2 bases and at J to 7 bases, leaving 6 bases not matched to a gene.

This clone was found a few times. The chain recombines TRBV11-2 with TRBJ2-5; D remains ambiguous. Trimming took 6 bases from V and 3 from J, leaving 5 bases between them. The CDR3 runs to 11 residues. Germline CDR1 and CDR2: SGHAT and FQNNGV. The CDR3 sequence: CASSIKETQYF. The CDR3 region has the DNA TGTGCCAGCAGTATAAAAGAGACCCAGTACTTC.

The rearrangement joins TRBV2 to TRBJ1-2; possible D gene TRBD1, 6 bases. From germline, CDR1 is SNHLY and CDR2 FYNNEI. V lost 4 bases to trimming and J lost 4 bases, with 16 bases between them. This CDR3 region has 15 residues. The CDR3: CASSGRDTAFYGYTF. CDR3 in DNA: TGTGCCAGCAGTGGCCGGGACACCGCCTTCTATGGCTACACCTTC.

The rearrangement joins TRBV7-2 to TRBJ2-2; D gene uncertain. V shed 5 bases and J shed 6 bases, with 13 bases lying between them. CDR3 size: 14 residues. Germline lookup yields CDR1 SGHTA and CDR2 FQGNSA. CDR3 nucleotides: TGTGCCAGCAGCCCCCAAAGTGGAGCCGGGGAGCTGTTTTTT. It codes for CASSPQSGAGELFF.

CDR3 in amino acids: CATSSAGYKQFF. The CDR3 DNA follows: TGTGCCACCAGCTCTGCAGGGTACAAGCAGTTCTTC. J is TRBJ2-1 and V is TRBV15, with a possible D match to TRBD1 (5 bases). CDR1 and CDR2 from the germline V gene are LNHNV and YYDKDF (reference sequence). The CDR3 is made up of 12 amino acids. The V gene lost 5 bases and the J gene lost 11 bases, with 13 bases spanning the gap.

This clone was seen more than once but under ten times. V is TRBV11-3 and J is TRBJ1-4; 10 bases line up with TRBD1. Germline V gene lookup returns CDR1 SGHNT and CDR2 YENEEA. The CDR3 is 16 residues long. The trim removed 4 bases at V and 7 bases at J, leaving 9 bases unmatched. DNA of the CDR3: TGTGCCAGCAGCTCCCGACAGGGGGCAGTCGGTGAAAAACTGTTTTTT. As protein: CASSSRQGAVGEKLFF.

This chain uses TRBV2 with TRBJ1-4; D is unresolved. CDR1 SNHLY and CDR2 FYNNEI come from the germline V gene. This CDR3 has 12 amino acids. V was trimmed by 6 bases and J by 1 base, leaving 3 bases between them. This CDR3 reads CASSGTNEKLFF. DNA for the CDR3: TGTGCCAGCAGCGGAACTAATGAAAAACTGTTTTTT.

The CDR3 sequence: CASLGTDTGELFF. The CDR3 nucleotides read TGTGCCAGCTTGGGGACAGACACCGGGGAGCTGTTTTTT. The chain joins TRBV6-6 to TRBJ2-2; TRBD1 matches at 7 bases. The CDR3 consists of 13 residues. V gave up 8 bases and J gave up 3 bases; unmatched junction bases: 3. Germline V gives CDR1 MNHNY, CDR2 SVGAGI (reference sequence).